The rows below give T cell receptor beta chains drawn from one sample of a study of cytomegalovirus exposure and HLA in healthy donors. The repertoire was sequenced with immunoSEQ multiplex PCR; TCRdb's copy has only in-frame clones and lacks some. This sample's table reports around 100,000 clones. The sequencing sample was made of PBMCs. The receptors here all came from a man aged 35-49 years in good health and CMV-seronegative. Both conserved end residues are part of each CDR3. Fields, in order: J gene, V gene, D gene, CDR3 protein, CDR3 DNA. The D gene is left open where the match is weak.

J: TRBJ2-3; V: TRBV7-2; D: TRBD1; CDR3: CASSSDRGQDTQYF; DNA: TGTGCCAGCAGCTCGGACAGGGGGCAAGATACGCAGTATTTT
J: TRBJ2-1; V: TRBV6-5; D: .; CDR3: CASRNQGLGDEQFF; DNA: TGTGCCAGCAGAAATCAGGGTCTGGGCGATGAGCAGTTCTTC
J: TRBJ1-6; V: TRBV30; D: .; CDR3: CASSTGTNNSPLHF; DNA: TGTGCCTCTAGTACAGGGACTAATAATTCACCCCTCCACTTT
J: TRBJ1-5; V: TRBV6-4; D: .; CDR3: CASSGEINQPQHF; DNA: TGTGCCAGCAGTGGTGAGATCAATCAGCCCCAGCATTTT
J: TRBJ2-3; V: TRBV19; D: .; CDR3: CASTKRMVGTDTQYF; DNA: TGTGCCAGTACTAAACGAATGGTGGGCACAGATACGCAGTATTTT
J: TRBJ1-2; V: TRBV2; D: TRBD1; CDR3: CASSDLTGGASYGYTF; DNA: TGTGCCAGCAGTGACCTCACAGGGGGCGCGTCGTATGGCTACACCTTC
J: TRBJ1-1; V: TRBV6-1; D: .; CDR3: CASSEYAGVNTEAFF; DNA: TGTGCCAGCAGTGAATATGCGGGGGTGAACACTGAAGCTTTCTTT
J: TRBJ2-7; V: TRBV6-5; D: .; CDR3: CASSYSGRPSGEQYF; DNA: TGTGCCAGCAGTTACTCAGGCCGACCTTCAGGCGAGCAGTACTTC
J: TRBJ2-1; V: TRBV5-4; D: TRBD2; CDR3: CASSLRGGDEQFF; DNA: TGTGCCAGCAGCTTGCGGGGGGGGGATGAGCAGTTCTTC
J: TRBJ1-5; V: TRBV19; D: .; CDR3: CASSILTGKYQPQHF; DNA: TGTGCCAGTAGTATACTTACAGGGAAGTATCAGCCCCAGCATTTT
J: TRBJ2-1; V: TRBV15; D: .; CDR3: CATSASAALRGEQFF; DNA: TGTGCCACCAGTGCTTCCGCGGCATTAAGGGGGGAGCAGTTCTTC
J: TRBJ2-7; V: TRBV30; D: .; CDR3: CAWSASYEQYF; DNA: TGTGCCTGGAGTGCGTCCTACGAGCAGTACTTC
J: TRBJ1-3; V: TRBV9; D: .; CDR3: CASSGTSSGNTIYF; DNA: TGTGCCAGCAGCGGCACAAGCTCTGGAAACACCATATATTTT
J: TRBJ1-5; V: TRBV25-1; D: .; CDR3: CASSESSGGPVSQHF; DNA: TGTGCCAGCAGTGAATCTAGCGGGGGGCCGGTGTCCCAGCATTTT
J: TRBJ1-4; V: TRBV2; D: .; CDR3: CASTTNEKLFF; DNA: TGTGCCAGTACAACTAATGAAAAACTGTTTTTT
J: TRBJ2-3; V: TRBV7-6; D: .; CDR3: CASSVRAADTQYF; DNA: TGTGCCAGCAGTGTCAGGGCCGCAGATACGCAGTATTTT
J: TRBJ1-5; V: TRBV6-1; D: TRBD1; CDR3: CASRGDRGPNQPQHF; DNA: TGTGCCAGCAGGGGGGACAGGGGACCCAATCAGCCCCAGCATTTT
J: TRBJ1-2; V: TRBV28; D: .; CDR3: CASSLTGESYTF; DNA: TGTGCCAGCAGTTTAACGGGGGAAAGCTACACCTTC
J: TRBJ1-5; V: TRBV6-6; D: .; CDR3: CASSRGGATDQPQHF; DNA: TGTGCCAGCAGCCGCGGGGGGGCGACGGATCAGCCCCAGCATTTT
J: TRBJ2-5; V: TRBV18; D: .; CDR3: CASSPVSGQETQYF; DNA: TGTGCCAGCTCACCAGTCAGTGGTCAAGAGACCCAGTACTTC